This T cell receptor beta chain stems from a study of identical twins. TCRdb called the 5' RACE reads again in MiXCR, with one record for every CDR3 protein. The sample gives 690,000 or so distinct CDR3 sequences, over 8.5% of which show up once; around 0.98% is in the top ten. This CDR3 contains 13 residues. The germline gives CDR1 SGHDT, CDR2 YYEEEE. Trimming removed 7 bases at V and 0 bases at J, with 9 bases between. Study-wide findings and caveats: Carriage of fewer insertions was seen in abundant cord blood beta clonotypes, whereas memory repertoires showed none. Compared with unrelated sharing, twin-shared out-of-frame alpha sequences had more low-probability sequences.

On this clonotype: Its antigen is not known.

This sample also appeared in a second study, on yellow fever vaccine responses in identical twins. That work states: Reportedly, the T cell response mounted by twins to vaccine seemed partly convergent, partly personalized.

What was sequenced was PBMCs. This chain connects TRBV5-6 to TRBJ2-3; D unclear. The source is a woman aged 18-30 years in good health. CDR3 protein: CASGLGSTDTQYF. The CDR3 DNA reads TGTGCCAGCGGCCTCGGTAGCACAGATACGCAGTATTTT.